The entry below gives a single TCR beta chain sequence along with its context. Its antigen is as yet unknown. It was with 60 Vbeta and 13 Jbeta primers that the PCR ran. Generated by immunoSEQ multiplex PCR, the TCRdb table keeps only in-frame clones and is missing some. The repertoire includes about 120,000 clones, around three fifths of them detected once, and 6.5% to 9.5% sits in the top ten. These data belong to a study of cytomegalovirus exposure and HLA in healthy donors. About the research overall: Around 77% of 350 to 400 genotyped donors fell in the Caucasian-associated ancestry cluster. Findings and limits, study-wide: The study carried out a later analysis of TCR beta sequences. It associated 15,000 to 20,000 of them with specific HLA alleles at a false discovery rate of 0.05. Earlier results showed most TCR beta V segments being productive about 87% or about 30% of the time.

The germline gives CDR1 PRHDT, CDR2 FYEKMQ (reference sequence). The CDR3 is 16 residues long. With V trimmed by 6 bases and J by 2 bases, 6 bases remained unmatched. The TCR sequence derives from a woman in her thirties or forties in good health and CMV-seropositive. This rearrangement joins TRBV13 to TRBJ2-3, with 12 bases identical to TRBD2. Sequencing was done on a sample of PBMCs. The CDR3 nucleotides are TGTGCCAGCAGTTATCTAGCGGGGGGGCCCACAGATACGCAGTATTTT. Residues: CASSYLAGGPTDTQYF.